Below, 6 T cell receptor beta chains from the same sample are listed, as sequenced in a study of blood T cell repertoires in COVID-19. Sequencing was performed with immunoSEQ multiplex PCR; in TCRdb, only in-frame clones are kept and a portion is missing. The sample has some 130,000 clones, about 90% seen once. Sequencing was done on a sample of peripheral blood. The receptors originated from an older woman with acute or convalescent COVID-19.

The chain carries TRBV7-9 and TRBJ2-7, with D unclear. The CDR3 is 12 amino acids. Germline V gene lookup returns CDR1 SEHNR and CDR2 FQNEAQ (reference sequence). Between the trimmed V and J ends, which lost 2 bases and 5 bases, there was a span of 7 bases. CDR3 amino acids: CASSLPGHEQYV. For the CDR3, the DNA is TGTGCCAGCAGCTTACCAGGTCACGAGCAGTACGTC.

The chain joins TRBV27 to TRBJ1-5; 8 nucleotides agree with TRBD1. The CDR3 is 15 amino acids. The V gene end was trimmed by 2 bases and the J gene end by 6 bases; junction bases not matched to a gene: 6. Looked up from germline, CDR1 is MNHEY and CDR2 is SMNVEV (reference sequence). This CDR3 is CASSLSQGAGQPQHF. The CDR3 coding sequence is TGTGCCAGCAGTTTAAGTCAGGGGGCGGGTCAGCCCCAGCATTTT.

The gene calls are TRBV24-1 and TRBJ2-2; D possibly corresponds to TRBD1 (6 bases). Deletions cut 4 bases from V and 6 bases from J, with 14 bases between. The CDR3 is 15 amino acids. Germline V gene sequence: CDR1 KGHDR, CDR2 SFDVKD. Written as DNA, the CDR3 is TGTGCCACCAGTGACCCAGGGGCGATGGCCGGGGAGCTGTTTTTT. Amino acids: CATSDPGAMAGELFF.

The chain joins TRBV5-4 to TRBJ2-1; 11 bases line up with TRBD2. Germline lookup yields CDR1 SGHNT and CDR2 YYREEE (reference sequence). V trimming: 7 bases; J trimming: 4 bases; junction bases outside the gene matches: 7. The length of the CDR3 is 15 residues. The CDR3 is CASGAGTSGYNEQFF. The CDR3 DNA sequence: TGTGCCAGCGGGGCGGGGACTAGCGGATACAATGAGCAGTTCTTC.

The CDR3 reads CAIRTSGARTDTQYF. The CDR3, as DNA: TGTGCCATAAGGACTAGCGGGGCCCGCACAGATACGCAGTATTTT. The rearrangement links TRBV10-3 to TRBJ2-3, with 12 bases lining up with TRBD2. The germline gives CDR1 ENHRY, CDR2 SYGVKD. The length of the CDR3 is 15 residues. V was pared by 9 bases and J by 1 base, with 5 bases of the junction left unmatched.

The rearrangement uses TRBV7-3 and TRBJ1-1; D is undetermined. V lost 5 bases to trimming and J lost 0 bases, with 10 bases between them. The CDR3 runs 14 residues. Germline CDR1 reads SGHTA; CDR2 reads FQGTGA. CDR3 nucleotides: TGTGCCAGCAGCGGATTGACACTGAACACTGAAGCTTTCTTT. The encoded protein is CASSGLTLNTEAFF.